Below, one T cell receptor beta chain is given with its context. This sample stems from a study of blood T cell repertoires in COVID-19. Background on the study: Samples representing acute and convalescent COVID-19 were sourced from the United States, Italy and Spain. In each case, the material was cDNA or gDNA derived from T cells, B-cell-depleted T cells, or PBMCs.

In the original analysis: Amplification of reference gene primers was used by the study to estimate nucleated cell counts. Produced via immunoSEQ multiplex PCR; TCRdb's table is partial and in-frame only. The V and J calls and clone size are taken from that table; D and trimming were inferred from the DNA. Of about 110,000 clones in the sample, 65% to 75% were seen once. From germline, CDR1 is MDHEN and CDR2 SYDVKM. V shed 8 bases and J shed 8 bases, with 15 bases lying between them. The CDR3 has 12 amino acids. The V and J genes are TRBV28 and TRBJ1-2, with D unclear. The source is an elderly man with acute or convalescent COVID-19. Sequenced material: peripheral blood. This CDR3 is CASGEVRSGYTF. The CDR3 nucleotides read TGTGCCAGCGGGGAGGTTAGATCAGGCTACACCTTC.